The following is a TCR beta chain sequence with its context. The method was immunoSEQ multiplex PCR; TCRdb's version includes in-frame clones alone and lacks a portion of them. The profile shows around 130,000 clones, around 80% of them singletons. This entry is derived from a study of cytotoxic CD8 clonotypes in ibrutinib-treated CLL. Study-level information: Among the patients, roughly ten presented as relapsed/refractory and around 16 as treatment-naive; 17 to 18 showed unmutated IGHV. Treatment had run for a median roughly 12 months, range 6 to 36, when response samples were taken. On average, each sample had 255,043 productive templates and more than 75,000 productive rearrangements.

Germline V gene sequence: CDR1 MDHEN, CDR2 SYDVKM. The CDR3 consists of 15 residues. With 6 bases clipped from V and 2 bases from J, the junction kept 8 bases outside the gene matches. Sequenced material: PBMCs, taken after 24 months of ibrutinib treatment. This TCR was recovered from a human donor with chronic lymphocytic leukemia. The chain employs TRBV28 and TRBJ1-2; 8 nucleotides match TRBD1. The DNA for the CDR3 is TGTGCCAGCAGACTGGAACAGGGGGGGAACTATGGCTACACCTTC. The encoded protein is CASRLEQGGNYGYTF.